The sequence of this T cell receptor beta chain was determined in a study of T cell responses to AZD1222 COVID-19 vaccine. Only in-frame clones appear in the TCRdb table, and some are missing; sequencing was by immunoSEQ multiplex PCR. The sample lists 100,000 to 140,000 clones, around 92% seen once, with 6.6% in the top ten. This TCR was sampled from an adult in good health. The sample consisted of peripheral blood, taken on day 0 of AZD1222 vaccination.

The CDR3: CATSDTGTSGTRYEQFF. In nucleotides, the CDR3 is TGTGCCACCAGTGACACCGGGACTAGCGGGACGCGGTACGAGCAGTTCTTC. V is TRBV24-1 and J is TRBJ2-1; 13 bases align to TRBD2. Germline V lookup: CDR1 KGHDR, CDR2 SFDVKD. The CDR3 is 17 residues long. Trimming at V came to 4 bases and at J to 10 bases, leaving 12 bases not matched to a gene.